Below, 23 T cell receptor beta chains from the same sample are listed, as sequenced in a study of spatial heterogeneity in lung cancer. No antigen has been assigned to these receptors. MiXCR, run by TCRdb on the 5' RACE reads, gives a single entry per CDR3 protein. Of fewer than 15,000 distinct CDR3 sequences listed, about 5.6% are singletons. Whole-study results and caveats: In tumors, expanded intratumoral alpha and beta TCR counts tracked mutation counts.

The time point: sample taken at primary tumor resection. The input for sequencing was lung tumor tissue, taken at surgery. The origin of the receptors is a female donor with early-stage non-small cell lung cancer.

There are many counts of this clonotype. The CDR3 coding sequence is TGTGCCAGCAGCAATCCAGGGAGCTCCTACAATGAGCAGTTCTTC. Its translation: CASSNPGSSYNEQFF. The V and J genes are TRBV7-9 and TRBJ2-1, with D perhaps matching TRBD1 or TRBD2 (5 bases each). The CDR3 has 15 amino acids. Between the trimmed V and J ends, which lost 5 bases and 0 bases, there was a span of 11 bases. CDR1 is SEHNR, CDR2 FQNEAQ, per germline (reference sequence).

This clonotype showed up many times. V is TRBV5-4 and J is TRBJ2-2; D call uncertain. Germline CDR1 SGHNT, CDR2 YYREEE (reference sequence). Trimming cost V 0 bases and J 1 base, with 4 bases left between them. The CDR3 contains 14 residues. The CDR3 loop reads CASSLGVNTGELFF. The CDR3, as DNA: TGTGCCAGCAGCTTGGGGGTGAACACCGGGGAGCTGTTTTTT.

Many counts were recorded for this clonotype. J is TRBJ2-1 and V is TRBV10-3; the D call may be TRBD1 or TRBD2 (5 bases each). V was pared by 2 bases and J by 0 bases, with 20 bases between. CDR1 ENHRY and CDR2 SYGVKD come from the germline V gene. There are 19 residues in the CDR3. CDR3 protein: CAISEGAPGERSSYNEQFF. In DNA, the CDR3 is TGTGCCATCAGTGAGGGGGCACCCGGGGAAAGATCCTCCTACAATGAGCAGTTCTTC.

At least ten counts were recorded for this clonotype. V is TRBV12-3 or TRBV12-4 and J is TRBJ2-3; possible D gene TRBD1, 5 bases. V lost 3 bases and J 3 bases, leaving 7 bases between the germline ends. The CDR3 is 13 amino acids. CDR3 protein: CASSFGATDTQYF. CDR3 coding DNA: TGTGCCAGCAGTTTTGGGGCAACAGATACGCAGTATTTT.

In this sample, this clonotype turned up a few times. This sequence may be a read error, since a much larger clone differs from it by one base. CDR3 nucleotides: TGTACCAGCAGCTTAGACCCAGGGACTGAAGCTTTCTTT. Translated, it gives CTSSLDPGTEAFF. V gene TRBV13 combines with J gene TRBJ1-1; weak D call: TRBD1 (5 bases). Germline V gene lookup returns CDR1 PRHDT and CDR2 FYEKMQ (reference sequence). The CDR3 sequence is 13 residues long.

This clonotype qualifies as medium-sized. The chain links TRBV6-5 to TRBJ2-7, with D possibly TRBD2 on 7 matching bases. Between the trimmed V and J ends, which lost 6 bases and 1 base, there was a span of 10 bases. The germline gives CDR1 MNHEY, CDR2 SVGAGI. The CDR3 loop spans 13 amino acids. The CDR3: CASRGGGSYEQYF. The CDR3 nucleotides read TGTGCCAGCAGAGGGGGGGGATCCTACGAGCAGTACTTC.

Ten or more counts support this clonotype. The chain joins TRBV14 to TRBJ2-1, with a weak D call TRBD2 (7 bases). V was pared by 4 bases and J by 7 bases, with 20 bases between. CDR1 and CDR2 (germline): SGHDN, FVKESK. The CDR3 is 16 amino acids. The CDR3 nucleotides read TGTGCCAGCAGCCCAACGTGGGGGGGCCGTTTGAATGAGCAGTTCTTC. It yields the protein CASSPTWGGRLNEQFF.

There are many counts of this clonotype. The chain is built from TRBV5-1 and TRBJ2-4; 9 bases map to TRBD2. Germline loops: CDR1 SGHRS, CDR2 YFSETQ. Trimming at V came to 6 bases and at J to 8 bases, leaving 6 bases not matched to a gene. The CDR3 loop spans 13 amino acids. The CDR3 DNA is TGCGCCAGCAAAATAGCGGGGGTGGACATTCAGTACTTC. Encoded protein: CASKIAGVDIQYF.

Judged by abundance, this clonotype is medium-sized. The V call is TRBV12-3 or TRBV12-4, the J call TRBJ2-4, with 8 nucleotides matching TRBD2. The CDR3 is 16 residues long. V was pared by 1 base and J by 4 bases, with 6 bases of the junction left unmatched. CDR3 protein: CASSLDGVAGKNIQYF. In DNA, the CDR3 is TGTGCCAGCAGTTTAGACGGTGTAGCGGGGAAAAACATTCAGTACTTC.

This clonotype was seen repeatedly, ten times or more. Written as DNA, the CDR3 is TGTGCCAGCAGCTTTCGTGCGGGGAGGGGGGACGAGCAGTACTTC. It encodes CASSFRAGRGDEQYF. V gene TRBV7-9 combines with J gene TRBJ2-7; perhaps TRBD2 as D (7 bases). The CDR3 is 15 amino acids. CDR1 is SEHNR and CDR2 is FQNEAQ in the germline V gene (reference sequence). V gave up 3 bases and J gave up 5 bases, with 17 bases separating them.

Many counts were recorded for this clonotype. CDR3 residues: CATSDGDGYGYTF. The CDR3 DNA reads TGTGCCACCAGTGATGGGGATGGCTATGGCTACACCTTC. The rearrangement links TRBV24-1 to TRBJ1-2; no definite D call. The CDR3 loop spans 13 amino acids. The V end lost 3 bases, the J end lost 4 bases, and 8 bases lay between the germline ends. Germline CDR1 KGHDR, CDR2 SFDVKD.

This clonotype was counted at least ten times. This chain links TRBV7-2 with TRBJ2-5; no clear D. This CDR3 comprises 14 residues. The V end was cut by 5 bases, the J end by 5 bases, with 15 bases between. Looked up from germline, CDR1 is SGHTA and CDR2 is FQGNSA. CDR3 amino acids: CASSPIPLKETQYF. The CDR3 nucleotides read TGTGCCAGCAGCCCAATACCCCTCAAGGAGACCCAGTACTTC.

There are many counts of this clonotype. This sequence joins TRBV5-6 and TRBJ1-3; tentatively, D is TRBD1 (5 bases). In germline, CDR1 is SGHDT, CDR2 YYEEEE. Trimming stripped 3 bases from V and 8 bases from J, with 15 bases between. CDR3 length: 14 residues. CDR3 loop: CASSWGISTDTIYF. In DNA, the CDR3 is TGTGCCAGCAGCTGGGGCATTTCTACGGACACCATATATTTT.

This clonotype was observed at least ten times. The chain has TRBV11-2 and TRBJ2-7, with 8 bases aligning to TRBD2. The CDR3 is made up of 15 amino acids. Germline V lookup: CDR1 SGHAT, CDR2 FQNNGV. V shed 6 bases, J shed 2 bases, and the junction held 9 bases outside the gene matches. In nucleotides, the CDR3 is TGTGCCAGCAGTCCGAGACGGGGGGGGCCCTACGAGCAGTACTTC. Amino acid sequence: CASSPRRGGPYEQYF.

In this sample, this clonotype turned up many times. The chain carries TRBV20-1 and TRBJ1-5; D not certain. V lost 0 bases to trimming and J lost 2 bases, with 11 bases between them. The CDR3 has 15 residues. The germline gives CDR1 DFQATT, CDR2 SNEGSKA (reference sequence). The CDR3 DNA sequence: TGCAGTGCTAGAGATCCGGGTAGGGGCAATCAGCCCCAGCATTTT. It codes for CSARDPGRGNQPQHF.

Ten or more counts support this clonotype. The gene calls are TRBV6-1 and TRBJ2-4; D unresolved. The CDR3 has 10 residues. Trimming took off 8 bases at V and 4 bases at J, with 3 bases between the two ends. Germline loops: CDR1 MNHNS, CDR2 SASEGT. The CDR3 here is CASWKNIQYF. CDR3 DNA: TGTGCCAGCTGGAAAAACATTCAGTACTTC.

This chain links TRBV12-3 or TRBV12-4 with TRBJ2-1, with 8 bases that match TRBD2. Losses at the gene ends were 7 bases for V and 8 bases for J; bases not matched to a gene: 10. This CDR3 is built from 14 residues. CDR3 DNA: TGTGCCAGCAATCGTATCGGGGGGGCCTATGAGCAGTTCTTC. Translated: CASNRIGGAYEQFF.

At least ten counts were recorded for this clonotype. The genes are TRBV6-5 and TRBJ1-5; D ambiguous. The CDR3 loop spans 15 amino acids. Looked up from germline, CDR1 is MNHEY and CDR2 is SVGAGI. Trimming left V 6 bases short and J 3 bases short, with 15 bases between. CDR3 DNA: TGTGCCAGCAGGCCACGCTGGGTCGACAATCAGCCCCAGCATTTT. Its protein is CASRPRWVDNQPQHF.

This clonotype was seen at least ten times. This sequence joins TRBV20-1 and TRBJ2-5, with 9 bases aligning to TRBD2. Germline V gene lookup returns CDR1 DFQATT and CDR2 SNEGSKA (reference sequence). This CDR3 spans 14 amino acids. J gave up 2 bases and V 4 bases, and 5 bases lay outside the gene matches. In nucleotides, the CDR3 is TGCAGTGCTAACATAGCGGGGGCGCAAGAGACCCAGTACTTC. It encodes CSANIAGAQETQYF.

This clonotype showed up many times. This chain links TRBV6-1 with TRBJ1-5, with TRBD1 matching 10 bases. The CDR3 totals 14 residues. Germline V gene data show CDR1 as MNHNS and CDR2 as SASEGT. V gave up 6 bases and J gave up 2 bases; unmatched junction bases: 1. CDR3 sequence: CASRGTGGNQPQHF. The CDR3 DNA is TGTGCCAGCAGGGGGACAGGGGGCAATCAGCCCCAGCATTTT.

This clonotype was observed at least ten times. J is TRBJ1-1 and V is TRBV18; D is unresolved. Trimming stripped 3 bases from V and 1 base from J, with 6 bases between. Germline V gene lookup returns CDR1 KGHSH and CDR2 LQKENI. CDR3 length equals 13 residues. CDR3 in DNA: TGTGCCAGCTCACCCATGGCGAACACTGAAGCTTTCTTT. As protein: CASSPMANTEAFF.

This clonotype was seen ten or more times. J is TRBJ1-2 and V is TRBV6-1; TRBD1 is a possible D gene (5 bases). With 6 bases removed from V and 3 bases from J, the gap between germline ends came to 14 bases. The CDR3 has 14 residues. The V gene's germline CDR1 is MNHNS and CDR2 SASEGT. The CDR3 here is CASRRDGGYYGYTF. DNA of the CDR3: TGTGCCAGCAGAAGGGACGGGGGGTACTATGGCTACACCTTC.

This clonotype was counted ten times or more. The genes are TRBV19 and TRBJ2-2; D ambiguous. Trimming shortened V by 7 bases and J by 2 bases, and 8 bases separated the two germline ends. Germline CDR1 reads LNHDA; CDR2 reads SQIVND (reference sequence). The CDR3 contains 13 residues. This CDR3 reads CASKGPNTGELFF. In DNA form, the CDR3 reads TGTGCCAGTAAAGGTCCCAACACCGGGGAGCTGTTTTTT.